One and the same sample provided the 21 T cell receptor beta chains below, sequenced in a study of cytomegalovirus exposure and HLA in healthy donors. A multiplex PCR was run with 60 Vbeta primers and 13 Jbeta primers. The table came from immunoSEQ multiplex PCR; TCRdb's copy has only in-frame clones and leaves some out. The table shows 90,000 to 150,000 clones, with 77% occurring only once. What was sequenced was PBMCs. These receptors came from a man aged 40-50 years in good health and CMV-seropositive.

The genes are TRBV28 and TRBJ2-7; 12 positions agree with TRBD1. Germline CDR1 and CDR2: MDHEN and SYDVKM. This CDR3 has 15 amino acids. The V and J ends lost 6 bases and 6 bases, in that order; junction bases with no gene match: 9. The CDR3 region is CASSSSGTGGVEQYF. Written as DNA, the CDR3 is TGTGCCAGCAGCTCCTCCGGGACAGGGGGCGTCGAGCAGTACTTC.

This clone appeared a few times. This sequence joins TRBV5-5 and TRBJ1-5; 8 positions match TRBD1. Germline V CDR1 and CDR2: SGHKS, YYEKEE (reference sequence). The CDR3 covers 16 residues. J gave up 4 bases and V 5 bases, and 11 bases lay outside the gene matches. The DNA for the CDR3 is TGTGCCAGCAGTCTTAGTTGGACAGGGTTAAATCAGCCCCAGCATTTT. Protein: CASSLSWTGLNQPQHF.

The chain is built from TRBV6-5 and TRBJ2-7, with 8 bases matching TRBD1. After removal of 6 bases from V and 2 bases from J, the junction contained 9 bases not matched to a gene. The germline CDR1 and CDR2 sequences are MNHEY and SVGAGI. This CDR3 comprises 15 residues. CDR3 loop: CASRDGQGTAYEQYF. The DNA of the CDR3 is TGTGCCAGCAGGGACGGACAGGGAACGGCCTACGAGCAGTACTTC.

This clone showed up just once. The genes are TRBV28 and TRBJ2-5, with 9 bases aligning to TRBD1. This CDR3 spans 16 amino acids. Germline CDR1 and CDR2: MDHEN and SYDVKM. Trimming at V came to 5 bases and at J to 1 base, leaving 8 bases not matched to a gene. CDR3 sequence: CASSPHGTGTQETQYF. Here the CDR3 DNA reads TGTGCCAGCAGTCCTCATGGGACAGGGACCCAAGAGACCCAGTACTTC.

The chain has TRBV19 and TRBJ2-6; D is perhaps TRBD2 (6 bases). The CDR3 is made up of 16 amino acids. Germline CDR1 reads LNHDA; CDR2 reads SQIVND (reference sequence). Trimming left V 5 bases short and J 0 bases short, with 11 bases between. This chain's CDR3 is CASSSPGASGANVLTF. The CDR3 DNA follows: TGTGCCAGTAGTTCTCCGGGAGCCTCTGGGGCCAACGTCCTGACTTTC. The full variable domain, with the rest looked up from reference TRBV19 and TRBJ2-6, is DGGITQSPKYLFRKEGQNVTLSCEQNLNHDAMYWYRQDPGQGLRLIYYSQIVNDFQKGDIAEGYSVSREKKESFPLTVTSAQKNPTAFYLCASSSPGASGANVLTFGAGSRLTVL.

V and J are TRBV27 and TRBJ1-5; 8 positions match TRBD1. Trimming at V came to 5 bases and at J to 0 bases, leaving 6 bases not matched to a gene. The CDR3 totals 16 residues. CDR1 and CDR2 (germline): MNHEY, SMNVEV (reference sequence). This CDR3 is CASSPRTGISNQPQHF. Here the CDR3 DNA reads TGTGCCAGCAGTCCAAGGACAGGGATTAGCAATCAGCCCCAGCATTTT.

This clone was counted only a few times. V gene TRBV7-2 combines with J gene TRBJ2-5; weak D call: TRBD1 (5 bases). Germline V lookup: CDR1 SGHTA, CDR2 FQGNSA. V was pared by 4 bases and J by 2 bases, with 14 bases between. The CDR3 consists of 15 residues. The CDR3 protein is CASSYRSDRQETQYF. CDR3 DNA sequence: TGTGCCAGCAGCTACCGCTCCGACAGACAAGAGACCCAGTACTTC.

This clone was observed a few times. The chain is built from TRBV28 and TRBJ1-2, with D unresolved. The germline V gene has CDR1 MDHEN and CDR2 SYDVKM. Trimming stripped 1 base from V and 2 bases from J, with 5 bases between. This CDR3 is built from 13 residues. The CDR3: CASSLYTNYGYTF. The CDR3 region has the DNA TGTGCCAGCAGTTTATACACCAACTATGGCTACACCTTC.

The chain is built from TRBV29-1 and TRBJ2-1; 9 bases agree with TRBD2. V dropped 4 bases and J dropped 3; count of bases not matched to a gene: 4. This CDR3 has 14 residues. Germline lookup yields CDR1 SQVTM and CDR2 ANQGSEA. The CDR3 is CSVVLAGVYNEQFF. The CDR3 nucleotides are TGCAGCGTTGTTTTAGCGGGGGTCTACAATGAGCAGTTCTTC.

This rearrangement joins TRBV28 to TRBJ1-5; 8 bases are shared with TRBD1. V trimming: 8 bases; J trimming: 2 bases; junction bases outside the gene matches: 14. There are 17 residues in the CDR3. Germline V gene lookup returns CDR1 MDHEN and CDR2 SYDVKM. CDR3 protein: CASAFGGGTGRNQPQHF. The CDR3, as DNA: TGTGCCAGCGCTTTTGGGGGAGGGACAGGTCGCAATCAGCCCCAGCATTTT.

The chain employs TRBV4-1 and TRBJ1-2, with D perhaps matching TRBD1 (6 bases). The V gene lost 3 bases and the J gene lost 0 bases, with 11 bases spanning the gap. The CDR3 contains 15 residues. CDR1 is MGHRA and CDR2 is YSYEKL in the germline V gene. In nucleotides, the CDR3 is TGCGCCAGCAGCCAGGACAGAAAATCTAACTATGGCTACACCTTC. Protein product: CASSQDRKSNYGYTF.

A few counts support this clone. The V call is TRBV5-5, the J call TRBJ1-5; 8 bases match TRBD1. After removal of 4 bases from V and 7 bases from J, the junction contained 7 bases not matched to a gene. The V gene's germline CDR1 is SGHKS and CDR2 YYEKEE (reference sequence). The CDR3 consists of 14 residues. DNA of the CDR3: TGTGCCAGCAGCCTTGGACAGGGCGGGCAGCCCCAGCATTTT. The encoded protein is CASSLGQGGQPQHF.

The CDR3 spells CASSYGTGRLDEQYF. DNA for the CDR3: TGTGCCAGCAGTTACGGGACAGGGAGGCTCGACGAGCAGTACTTC. This chain joins TRBV6-5 and TRBJ2-7, with 9 nucleotides matching TRBD1. Per germline, CDR1 MNHEY and CDR2 SVGAGI. CDR3 length equals 15 residues. The ends lost 2 bases at V and 5 bases at J; junction bases unmatched: 7.

The gene calls are TRBV6-5 and TRBJ2-7, with no clear D. CDR3 size: 12 residues. The ends were cut back, 6 bases at V and 7 bases at J, with 13 bases in the middle. The germline V gene has CDR1 MNHEY and CDR2 SVGAGI. The CDR3: CASSSPVEEQYF. CDR3 sequence (DNA): TGTGCCAGCAGCTCCCCGGTTGAAGAGCAGTACTTC.

The chain carries TRBV5-6 and TRBJ1-2; TRBD1 aligns across 11 bases. CDR1 is SGHDT, CDR2 YYEEEE, per germline. The V gene end was trimmed by 4 bases and the J gene end by 5 bases; junction bases not matched to a gene: 13. The CDR3 sequence is 17 residues long. CDR3 region: CASSLGTGGSRAYGYTF. CDR3 sequence (DNA): TGTGCCAGCAGCCTCGGGACAGGGGGGAGCCGGGCGTATGGCTACACCTTC.

The sample holds a few counts of this clone. The V gene is TRBV5-1, the J gene TRBJ2-7, with TRBD2 matching 7 bases. CDR3 length: 15 amino acids. In germline, CDR1 is SGHRS, CDR2 YFSETQ. The junction had 11 bases not matched to a gene; V was cut back by 5 bases and J by 3 bases. The CDR3 region is CASSPESGLRYEQYF. CDR3 nucleotide sequence: TGCGCCAGCAGTCCAGAGTCGGGACTACGCTACGAGCAGTACTTC.

The chain is built from TRBV19 and TRBJ1-1; D is unclear. CDR1 is LNHDA, CDR2 SQIVND, per germline (reference sequence). Trimming cost V 6 bases and J 3 bases, with 8 bases left between them. CDR3 length equals 12 residues. The CDR3 loop is CASRRWDTEAFF. The CDR3 nucleotides are TGTGCCAGTAGGAGGTGGGACACTGAAGCTTTCTTT.

CDR3 sequence reads: CASSPQLDEQFF. CDR3 DNA sequence: TGTGCCAGCTCACCACAGCTGGATGAGCAGTTCTTC. This chain connects TRBV18 to TRBJ2-1, with no clear D. Germline V lookup: CDR1 KGHSH, CDR2 LQKENI. V lost 1 base and J lost 8, with 6 bases in between. The CDR3 spans 12 residues. The complete variable domain, with remaining parts taken from reference TRBV18 and TRBJ2-1, reads NAGVMQNPRHLVRRRGQEARLRCSPMKGHSHVYWYRQLPEEGLKFMVYLQKENIIDESGMPKERFSAEFPKEGPSILRIQQVVRGDSAAYFCASSPQLDEQFFGPGTRLTVL.

The CDR3 region is CASSFSGIQHF. The CDR3 coding sequence is TGTGCCAGCAGTTTCTCCGGGATCCAGCATTTT. The V gene is TRBV6-5, the J gene TRBJ1-5; D unclear. V lost 4 bases, J lost 12 bases, and 10 bases lay in between. Per germline, CDR1 MNHEY and CDR2 SVGAGI. This CDR3 spans 11 amino acids.

V and J are TRBV5-1 and TRBJ2-1; a weak D match, TRBD1 (5 bases). Trimming stripped 1 base from V and 9 bases from J, with 20 bases between. This CDR3 has 16 amino acids. Germline V gene sequence: CDR1 SGHRS, CDR2 YFSETQ. CDR3 protein: CASSLLGSGAETEQFF. The DNA for the CDR3 is TGCGCCAGCAGCTTGTTGGGTTCTGGGGCGGAGACTGAGCAGTTCTTC. The variable domain in full, with the rest retrieved from reference TRBV5-1 and TRBJ2-1, is KAGVTQTPRYLIKTRGQQVTLSCSPISGHRSVSWYQQTPGQGLQFLFEYFSETQRNKGNFPGRFSGRQFSNSRSEMNVSTLELGDSALYLCASSLLGSGAETEQFFGPGTRLTVL.

The gene calls are TRBV9 and TRBJ1-6; D is ambiguous. The V and J ends lost 0 bases and 7 bases respectively, with 11 bases between them. The CDR3 covers 15 residues. The germline gives CDR1 SGDLS, CDR2 YYNGEE. In DNA form, the CDR3 reads TGTGCCAGCAGCGTAGAGGGAGTAGACAATTCACCCCTCCACTTT. Its translation is CASSVEGVDNSPLHF.